A single sample is the source of the 6 T cell receptor beta chains below, sequenced in a study of shared clonotypes between healthy human individuals. Here immunoSEQ multiplex PCR was the method, and the copy in TCRdb shows in-frame clones only, minus some. The sample lists approximately 2.4 million clones; approximately 96% were seen once. The sample was naive CD4+ T cells sorted from blood. Subset described: CD45RA+ positively selected. The receptors were gathered from a man between 18 and 35 years old in good health.

V is TRBV4-1 and J is TRBJ2-7; 8 nucleotides match TRBD2. CDR3 length equals 14 residues. Trimming took 4 bases from V and 3 from J; bases not matched to a gene: 5. CDR1 and CDR2 (germline): MGHRA, YSYEKL. The CDR3 coding sequence is TGCGCCAGCAGCCCCTTTAGCGGGGTCTACGAGCAGTACTTC. It codes for CASSPFSGVYEQYF.

For this clone: This sample also contains other DNA sequences that code for the same CDR3. The chain is built from TRBV7-9 and TRBJ2-5; TRBD1 matches 7 bases. This CDR3 is built from 15 residues. CDR1 SEHNR and CDR2 FQNEAQ come from the germline V gene (reference sequence). V was clipped by 1 base and J by 2 bases; unmatched bases: 4. The CDR3 DNA reads as TGTGCCAGCAGCTTAGGGGACAGAGATCAAGAGACCCAGTACTTC. Protein product: CASSLGDRDQETQYF.

The V and J genes are TRBV19 and TRBJ1-1, with 8 bases that match TRBD1. The CDR3 extends over 15 amino acids. Trimming took 5 bases from V and 5 from J; bases not matched to a gene: 10. CDR1 and CDR2 from the germline V gene are LNHDA and SQIVND (reference sequence). The CDR3 DNA sequence: TGTGCCAGTAGTCCCTCGGACAGGGAGGGAACTGAAGCTTTCTTT. It translates to CASSPSDREGTEAFF.

J is TRBJ1-1 and V is TRBV7-2, with a tentative D call TRBD1 (6 bases). Trimming removed 2 bases from V and 2 bases from J, with 12 bases in between. This CDR3 region has 15 residues. Germline values: CDR1 SGHTA, CDR2 FQGNSA. This CDR3 is CASSLYGGLNTEAFF. DNA for the CDR3: TGTGCCAGCAGCTTATACGGGGGCCTCAACACTGAAGCTTTCTTT.

This rearrangement joins TRBV27 to TRBJ2-4, with TRBD1 as a possible D gene (5 bases). This CDR3 spans 13 amino acids. Germline CDR1 MNHEY, CDR2 SMNVEV (reference sequence). V was pared by 4 bases and J by 3 bases, with 7 bases between. CDR3 nucleotide sequence: TGTGCCAGCAGTTGGGGCAGCAAAAACATTCAGTACTTC. Translation gives CASSWGSKNIQYF.

The genes are TRBV6-5 and TRBJ2-7; maybe TRBD2 (5 bases). CDR1 and CDR2 from the germline V gene are MNHEY and SVGAGI. The germline V and J ends were trimmed by 5 bases and 5 bases, with 16 bases remaining between them. CDR3 length: 14 residues. DNA for the CDR3: TGTGCCAGCAGTCCGACGGGGATAGTGCACGAGCAGTACTTC. Encoded protein: CASSPTGIVHEQYF.